One TCR beta chain is described in this entry. The record originates from a study of blood T cell repertoires in COVID-19. Study in general: The origin of the acute and convalescent COVID-19 samples was the United States, Italy and Spain. T cells, B-cell-depleted T cells, or PBMCs provided the cDNA or gDNA that served as material.

CDR1 is KGHDR, CDR2 SFDVKD, per germline. V was cut by 4 bases and J by 4 bases, with 10 bases left in between. The CDR3 sequence is 13 residues long. Original processing notes: Amplification of reference gene primers provided the estimated nucleated cell counts. Sequenced by immunoSEQ multiplex PCR; TCRdb stores in-frame clones only, minus some. Clonal size and the V and J genes are those of that table, whereas D and trimming came from the DNA. This table has 100,000 to 150,000 clones, roughly 80% appearing once. The source material was peripheral blood. This TCR came from a man aged 55 to 70 with acute or convalescent COVID-19. V is TRBV24-1 and J is TRBJ2-7; unclear D gene. CDR3 region: CATSEGPIYEQYF. The DNA of the CDR3 is TGTGCCACCAGTGAGGGCCCGATTTACGAGCAGTACTTC.